The 25 T cell receptor beta chains presented below share a single source sample, sequenced in a study of blood T cell repertoires in COVID-19. Sequencing used immunoSEQ multiplex PCR; TCRdb keeps in-frame clones, though not all of them. The sample includes approximately 490,000 clones, around 87% of them seen just once. The sequenced material came from PBMCs or T cells enriched from blood (not recorded which). These receptors came from a woman under 30 who had recovered from COVID-19.

This chain links TRBV11-1 with TRBJ1-1, with 8 bases aligning to TRBD1. This CDR3 region has 13 residues. After removal of 3 bases from V and 4 bases from J, the junction contained 1 base not matched to a gene. Germline CDR1 reads SGHAT; CDR2 reads FQDESV (reference sequence). DNA for the CDR3: TGTGCCAGCAGCTTCGACAGGGGCACTGAAGCTTTCTTT. Residues: CASSFDRGTEAFF.

The chain combines TRBV14 with TRBJ1-2, with 8 nucleotides matching TRBD1. The CDR3 runs to 15 residues. Germline V gives CDR1 SGHDN, CDR2 FVKESK. V was pared by 4 bases and J by 6 bases, with 10 bases of the junction left unmatched. The CDR3 loop reads CASSPRQGSPNGYTF. The CDR3 nucleotides are TGTGCCAGCAGCCCCCGACAGGGGAGCCCCAATGGCTACACCTTC. The full variable domain, with the rest looked up from reference TRBV14 and TRBJ1-2, is EAGVTQFPSHSVIEKGQTVTLRCDPISGHDNLYWYRRVMGKEIKFLLHFVKESKQDESGMPNNRFLAERTGGTYSTLKVQPAELEDSGVYFCASSPRQGSPNGYTFGSGTRLTVV.

This chain links TRBV12-5 with TRBJ2-3, with 7 bases fitting TRBD1. Trimming removed 5 bases from V and 2 bases from J; junction bases left unmatched: 10. The germline V gene has CDR1 LGHNT and CDR2 FRNRAP. This CDR3 has 16 residues. CDR3 coding DNA: TGTGCTAGTGGTCGTGGGACAGCCCAACACACAGATACGCAGTATTTT. Translation: CASGRGTAQHTDTQYF.

The CDR3 protein is CASSTQGLAAYNEQFF. The CDR3 DNA reads as TGTGCCAGTAGTACCCAAGGACTAGCGGCTTACAATGAGCAGTTCTTC. J is TRBJ2-1 and V is TRBV19; 10 nucleotides line up with TRBD2. The germline V gene has CDR1 LNHDA and CDR2 SQIVND (reference sequence). CDR3 length: 16 amino acids. V gave up 4 bases and J gave up 4 bases; unmatched junction bases: 7.

CDR3 in amino acids: CASSIDYRGEIGAFF. The CDR3 DNA reads TGTGCCAGTAGTATTGATTACAGGGGCGAGATAGGAGCTTTCTTT. The V and J genes are TRBV19 and TRBJ1-1; 7 bases line up with TRBD1. V lost 3 bases and J lost 10; bases outside the gene matches: 14. There are 15 residues in the CDR3. The germline V gene has CDR1 LNHDA and CDR2 SQIVND (reference sequence).

The rearrangement links TRBV7-8 to TRBJ1-1, with a weak D call TRBD1 (5 bases). V was clipped by 4 bases and J by 4 bases, with 13 bases between them. The CDR3 totals 14 residues. The germline CDR1 and CDR2 sequences are SGHVS and FQNEAQ. DNA for the CDR3: TGTGCCAGCAGCTCTCAGGGAGGTAGCACTGAAGCTTTCTTT. Its protein product is CASSSQGGSTEAFF.

This clone was counted only a few times. The CDR3, as DNA: TGCGCCAGCCGGGAGGGGATGAACACTGAAGCTTTCTTT. Amino acids: CASREGMNTEAFF. This rearrangement joins TRBV10-1 to TRBJ1-1, with D perhaps TRBD1 (5 bases). V was pared by 8 bases and J by 0 bases, with 10 bases between. The CDR3 totals 13 residues. The germline CDR1 and CDR2 sequences are WNHNN and SYGVQD (reference sequence).

The chain combines TRBV7-9 with TRBJ1-3, with D unclear. Germline V lookup: CDR1 SEHNR, CDR2 FQNEAQ (reference sequence). V was pared by 5 bases and J by 4 bases, with 15 bases between. The CDR3 is 15 amino acids. CDR3 sequence reads: CASSPYSSTGNTIYF. The CDR3, as DNA: TGTGCCAGCAGCCCATATTCTAGTACGGGAAACACCATATATTTT.

This chain connects TRBV20-1 to TRBJ2-1; D is perhaps TRBD2 (5 bases). There are 11 residues in the CDR3. The V gene's germline CDR1 is DFQATT and CDR2 SNEGSKA (reference sequence). With 4 bases removed from V and 10 bases from J, the gap between germline ends came to 11 bases. CDR3 DNA: TGCAGTGCTACTCACTGGGAGGAGCAGTTCTTC. Its translation is CSATHWEEQFF.

The gene calls are TRBV7-2 and TRBJ2-3, with TRBD2 identical over 8 bases. CDR1 is SGHTA and CDR2 is FQGNSA in the germline V gene. Trimming took 3 bases from V and 0 from J; bases not matched to a gene: 5. This CDR3 comprises 16 residues. This chain's CDR3 is CASSFLAGSSTDTQYF. The CDR3 nucleotides read TGTGCCAGCAGCTTTCTAGCGGGTTCGAGCACAGATACGCAGTATTTT.

The chain combines TRBV2 with TRBJ2-1, with 8 positions matching TRBD2. The length of the CDR3 is 14 residues. CDR1 is SNHLY and CDR2 is FYNNEI in the germline V gene. Unmatched junction bases numbered 5, after V lost 0 bases and J lost 10 bases. The CDR3 DNA reads as TGTGCCAGCAGTGAAGCGCGGGGACTAGGGGAGCAGTTCTTC. It yields the protein CASSEARGLGEQFF.

V and J are TRBV5-1 and TRBJ1-4, with D unclear. Per germline, CDR1 SGHRS and CDR2 YFSETQ. The CDR3 length is 15 residues. Trimming pared 2 bases from V and 8 bases from J, leaving 16 bases between. The CDR3 spells CASSFVGSGEEKLFF. The DNA for the CDR3 is TGCGCCAGCAGCTTTGTCGGCAGTGGAGAAGAAAAACTGTTTTTT.

This clone was detected a few times. The CDR3 nucleotides read TGCGCCAGCAGCCAAGTAGCGCGGCTACCTAACTATGGCTACACCTTC. Its protein is CASSQVARLPNYGYTF. The rearrangement joins TRBV4-1 to TRBJ1-2; no clear D. The V gene lost 1 base and the J gene lost 0 bases, with 12 bases spanning the gap. CDR3 length: 16 residues. Looked up from germline, CDR1 is MGHRA and CDR2 is YSYEKL.

The table lists this clone with a count of one. The chain links TRBV10-3 to TRBJ2-4; TRBD1 agrees at 8 bases. Per the germline V gene, CDR1 is ENHRY and CDR2 is SYGVKD. V gave up 0 bases and J gave up 7 bases; unmatched junction bases: 8. The CDR3 covers 16 residues. The CDR3 DNA follows: TGTGCCATCAGTGAGTCCTTCGAAAGACAGGGGAACATTCAGTACTTC. Its translation: CAISESFERQGNIQYF.

This chain uses TRBV18 with TRBJ2-3; D possibly corresponds to TRBD2 (5 bases). Trimming removed 1 base at V and 6 bases at J, with 11 bases between. CDR1 is KGHSH, CDR2 LQKENI, per germline. This CDR3 is built from 14 residues. CDR3 loop: CASSPLEGMDTQYF. The CDR3 coding sequence is TGTGCCAGCTCACCACTCGAGGGAATGGATACGCAGTATTTT.

This rearrangement joins TRBV2 to TRBJ2-1; possibly TRBD1 for D (5 bases). Germline CDR1 SNHLY, CDR2 FYNNEI. V shed 1 base and J shed 4 bases, with 11 bases lying between them. The CDR3 runs to 15 residues. The chain's CDR3 is CASSEGRVQYNEQFF. The CDR3 region has the DNA TGTGCCAGCAGTGAAGGCAGGGTTCAATACAATGAGCAGTTCTTC.

The J gene is TRBJ1-2, the V gene TRBV2, with D possibly TRBD1 on 5 matching bases. Germline loops: CDR1 SNHLY, CDR2 FYNNEI. The CDR3 is 13 amino acids. With 7 bases removed from V and 8 bases from J, the gap between germline ends came to 17 bases. The CDR3 protein is CASTRGRGGGYTF. The DNA of the CDR3 is TGTGCCAGCACCAGAGGGAGGGGTGGAGGCTACACCTTC.

The chain joins TRBV7-2 to TRBJ2-3; D may be TRBD2 (5 bases). The V and J ends lost 1 base and 0 bases respectively, with 5 bases between them. Looked up from germline, CDR1 is SGHTA and CDR2 is FQGNSA. The CDR3 is 14 residues long. The CDR3 protein is CASSLGTSTDTQYF. For the CDR3, the DNA is TGTGCCAGCAGCTTAGGGACTAGCACAGATACGCAGTATTTT.

The sample holds one count of this clone. This chain joins TRBV28 and TRBJ2-5; TRBD1 is a possible D gene (6 bases). V was pared by 6 bases and J by 7 bases, with 21 bases between. Germline values: CDR1 MDHEN, CDR2 SYDVKM. The CDR3 length is 15 residues. CDR3 amino acids: CASSTGTTGDWTQYF. As DNA, the CDR3 is TGTGCCAGCAGCACGGGGACAACCGGCGATTGGACCCAGTACTTC.

The V and J genes are TRBV19 and TRBJ1-5, with a weak D call TRBD1 (5 bases). CDR3 length: 13 residues. Germline CDR1 reads LNHDA; CDR2 reads SQIVND (reference sequence). V lost 6 bases and J lost 11, with 17 bases in between. The CDR3 protein is CASSSKFRGTQHF. CDR3 nucleotide sequence: TGTGCCAGTAGCTCGAAATTTAGGGGTACCCAGCATTTT.

The rearrangement joins TRBV7-9 to TRBJ2-5; 11 bases map to TRBD2. With V trimmed by 5 bases and J by 6 bases, 5 bases remained unmatched. This CDR3 contains 14 residues. CDR1 SEHNR and CDR2 FQNEAQ come from the germline V gene (reference sequence). The chain's CDR3 is CASSETSGVKTQYF. DNA for the CDR3: TGTGCCAGCAGCGAGACTAGCGGGGTAAAGACCCAGTACTTC.

The chain links TRBV11-2 to TRBJ1-1; 8 bases match TRBD1. Germline V gene lookup returns CDR1 SGHAT and CDR2 FQNNGV. The junction had 10 bases not matched to a gene; V was cut back by 5 bases and J by 5 bases. This CDR3 comprises 15 residues. The CDR3: CASSIPGGWRTEAFF. CDR3 bases: TGTGCCAGCAGCATCCCAGGGGGCTGGAGGACTGAAGCTTTCTTT. Variable domain in full (rest from reference TRBV11-2 and TRBJ1-1): EAGVAQSPRYKIIEKRQSVAFWCNPISGHATLYWYQQILGQGPKLLIQFQNNGVVDDSQLPKDRFSAERLKGVDSTLKIQPAKLEDSAVYLCASSIPGGWRTEAFFGQGTRLTVV.

The V call is TRBV19, the J call TRBJ2-7; 8 bases are shared with TRBD1. The CDR3 contains 15 residues. V shed 5 bases and J 5 bases; nucleotides not matched to a gene: 11. Germline values: CDR1 LNHDA, CDR2 SQIVND (reference sequence). As DNA, the CDR3 is TGTGCCAGTAGTCCTTCCGGGACAGGTGTCAACGAGCAGTACTTC. Translating gives CASSPSGTGVNEQYF.

J is TRBJ1-1 and V is TRBV3-1 (or the pseudogene TRBV3-2), with a tentative D call TRBD1 (5 bases). CDR3 length: 17 residues. V dropped 4 bases and J dropped 7 bases, with 25 bases sitting between them. In germline, CDR1 is LGHDT, CDR2 YNNKEL (reference sequence). CDR3 coding DNA: TGTGCCAGCAGCCCGCCCGGGTTGGTCGGGGGTAGCGGTGAAGCTTTCTTT. This sequence encodes CASSPPGLVGGSGEAFF.

The chain has TRBV5-1 and TRBJ2-7; 10 nucleotides align to TRBD1. J gave up 7 bases and V 0 bases, and 4 bases lay outside the gene matches. Germline CDR1 SGHRS, CDR2 YFSETQ. CDR3 length: 14 residues. The CDR3 DNA reads as TGCGCCAGCAGCTTGGGGACAGGGGGTTGGGAGCAGTACTTC. Its protein is CASSLGTGGWEQYF.